Detailed here is one T cell receptor (beta chain). Its antigen is still unknown. This sample's TCRbeta library carried unique molecular identifier barcodes. TCRdb recomputed calls from the PCR reads with MiXCR, one row per CDR3 protein. The sample records about 90,000 distinct CDR3 sequences, around 15% being singletons. Trimming removed 3 bases from V and 2 bases from J; junction bases left unmatched: 6. There are 15 residues in the CDR3. The data originate from a study of T-cell reconstitution after alpha-beta-depleted transplantation in children. Overall study results and limits: High day-60 TCRbeta diversity in some patients came from surviving recipient T cells and thymic progenitors. From newly produced T cells came most of the T-cell counts and diversity one year after transplant.

This chain links TRBV12-3 or TRBV12-4 with TRBJ2-5; 7 nucleotides match TRBD2. This receptor was obtained from a male patient between 2 and 10 years old who had a stem cell transplant for acute lymphoblastic leukemia, so the T cells may come from the graft donor. This specimen consisted of PBMCs, mostly from graft donor cells, obtained 180 days after TCRalphabeta/CD19-depleted stem cell transplant. CDR3 sequence: CASSFSSGVQETQYF. CDR3 DNA sequence: TGTGCCAGCAGTTTTTCGAGCGGGGTGCAAGAGACCCAGTACTTC.